Shown below are 5 T cell receptor beta chains from a single sample sequenced in a study of control samples from healthy donors and cancer patients. Produced via immunoSEQ multiplex PCR; TCRdb's table is partial and in-frame only. This sample has 70,000 to 90,000 clones, with around 94% found just once. Sequenced sample: blood. These receptors were collected from a woman aged 40-49 years in good health.

The chain employs TRBV3-1 (or the pseudogene TRBV3-2) and TRBJ2-1; no reliable D call. Per germline, CDR1 LGHDT and CDR2 YNNKEL (reference sequence). The V end lost 3 bases, the J end lost 3 bases, and 0 bases lay between the germline ends. The CDR3 consists of 11 residues. The CDR3 nucleotides read TGTGCCAGCAGCCACTACAATGAGCAGTTCTTC. It is translated as CASSHYNEQFF.

The J gene is TRBJ1-5, the V gene TRBV9; D remains ambiguous. V was shortened by 3 bases and J by 4 bases, with 8 bases between the two germline ends. The CDR3 contains 13 residues. CDR1 is SGDLS and CDR2 is YYNGEE in the germline V gene. The CDR3 spells CASSASGNQPQHF. The CDR3 region has the DNA TGTGCCAGCAGCGCCTCGGGGAATCAGCCCCAGCATTTT.

This clone was observed once. V usage is TRBV7-2 and J usage is TRBJ2-7; TRBD2 aligns across 11 bases. The CDR3 is 14 residues long. Unmatched junction bases numbered 4, after V lost 6 bases and J lost 3 bases. Germline values: CDR1 SGHTA, CDR2 FQGNSA. The chain's CDR3 is CASSTLAGGYEQYF. CDR3 bases: TGTGCCAGCAGTACCCTAGCGGGGGGCTACGAGCAGTACTTC.

The chain joins TRBV29-1 to TRBJ1-1; maybe TRBD1 (5 bases). CDR3 length: 12 residues. Germline CDR1 and CDR2: SQVTM and ANQGSEA. Deletions cut 4 bases from V and 11 bases from J, with 17 bases between. The CDR3 DNA reads as TGCAGCGTTGCGCGGGGGTTGGGTACGGCTTTCTTT. This codes for CSVARGLGTAFF.

The genes are TRBV3-1 (or the pseudogene TRBV3-2) and TRBJ1-1; D remains unclear. Per germline, CDR1 LGHDT and CDR2 YNNKEL (reference sequence). The CDR3 is 15 residues long. V was pared by 5 bases and J by 1 base, with 14 bases between. The CDR3 DNA reads as TGTGCCAGCAGCTCCTTGTGGGTCCAGAACACTGAAGCTTTCTTT. Its protein product is CASSSLWVQNTEAFF.